The next 24 T cell receptor beta chains were all read from a single sample in a study of blood T cell repertoires in COVID-19. The table came from immunoSEQ multiplex PCR; TCRdb's copy has only in-frame clones and leaves some out. The table includes roughly 440,000 clones, around 88% detected once. Input material: peripheral blood. These receptors were obtained from a woman between 45 and 65 years old with COVID-19, enrolled during active disease.

As to this clone: Other DNA sequences from this sample encode an identical CDR3 as well. This rearrangement joins TRBV6-1 to TRBJ1-5; D remains ambiguous. Per germline, CDR1 MNHNS and CDR2 SASEGT. Trimming removed 3 bases at V and 4 bases at J, with 7 bases between. The CDR3 has 13 residues. The CDR3 region has the DNA TGTGCCAGCAGTGAGTCCGGGAATCAGCCCCAGCATTTT. As protein: CASSESGNQPQHF.

This chain connects TRBV5-4 to TRBJ1-2, with 9 positions matching TRBD1. Germline V gene sequence: CDR1 SGHNT, CDR2 YYREEE (reference sequence). Trimming cost V 2 bases and J 8 bases; bases outside gene matches: 16. The CDR3 is made up of 17 amino acids. CDR3 coding DNA: TGTGCCAGCAGCTTAACCGGGACAGGGTATGGGGCTAGAGGCTACACCTTC. Its protein is CASSLTGTGYGARGYTF.

The rearrangement links TRBV10-3 to TRBJ2-1; tentative D call: TRBD2 (5 bases). Germline assignment: CDR1 ENHRY and CDR2 SYGVKD. This CDR3 region has 15 residues. V lost 2 bases and J 2 bases, leaving 10 bases between the germline ends. The CDR3 region is CAISESGTTYNEQFF. CDR3 in DNA: TGTGCCATCAGTGAGAGCGGCACGACCTACAATGAGCAGTTCTTC.

The chain employs TRBV19 and TRBJ1-5, with a tentative D call TRBD1 (5 bases). The CDR3 runs 17 residues. Germline V gives CDR1 LNHDA, CDR2 SQIVND (reference sequence). V was shortened by 5 bases and J by 0 bases, with 17 bases between the two germline ends. DNA of the CDR3: TGTGCCAGTAGTCAGGGTATGGGAGGGAGTAGCAATCAGCCCCAGCATTTT. It yields the protein CASSQGMGGSSNQPQHF.

J is TRBJ1-4 and V is TRBV25-1; tentatively, D is TRBD1 (5 bases). CDR3 length: 16 residues. Per the germline V gene, CDR1 is MGHDK and CDR2 is SYGVNS. V lost 2 bases to trimming and J lost 2 bases, with 12 bases between them. The CDR3 protein is CASSEVRDWTNEKLFF. Written as DNA, the CDR3 is TGTGCCAGCAGTGAAGTCAGGGATTGGACTAATGAAAAACTGTTTTTT.

The chain is built from TRBV30 and TRBJ1-5; D perhaps matches TRBD1 (6 bases). The CDR3 has 15 amino acids. Germline V lookup: CDR1 GTSNPN, CDR2 SVGIG (reference sequence). Trimming shortened V by 0 bases and J by 4 bases, and 13 bases separated the two germline ends. The CDR3 DNA reads as TGTGCCTGGAGTGTAAGGGGGAAGAAAAATCAGCCCCAGCATTTT. As protein: CAWSVRGKKNQPQHF.

This chain uses TRBV13 with TRBJ2-5; D is unclear. Germline V CDR1 and CDR2: PRHDT, FYEKMQ (reference sequence). Trimming removed 5 bases from V and 3 bases from J, with 16 bases in between. This CDR3 region has 15 residues. The CDR3 DNA reads as TGTGCCAGCAGCCATCCCTCCAGCGATAAAGAGACCCAGTACTTC. Translated: CASSHPSSDKETQYF.

This sequence joins TRBV5-1 and TRBJ1-1, with a possible D match to TRBD1 (5 bases). This CDR3 is built from 14 residues. CDR1 and CDR2 (germline): SGHRS, YFSETQ. Trimming took off 3 bases at V and 4 bases at J, with 13 bases between the two ends. The CDR3 nucleotides are TGCGCCAGCAGCTCCGGGGGGGGAGGCACTGAAGCTTTCTTT. Translating gives CASSSGGGGTEAFF.

This chain uses TRBV5-6 with TRBJ2-2; D is perhaps TRBD1 (5 bases). The CDR3 covers 13 residues. V was clipped by 2 bases and J by 6 bases, with 8 bases between them. Germline V gene data show CDR1 as SGHDT and CDR2 as YYEEEE. In DNA form, the CDR3 reads TGTGCCAGCAGCTTAGTAGGGGCCGGGGAGCTGTTTTTT. Its protein product is CASSLVGAGELFF.

This chain uses TRBV20-1 with TRBJ1-5, with TRBD1 matching over 8 bases. From germline, CDR1 is DFQATT and CDR2 SNEGSKA (reference sequence). The CDR3 contains 16 residues. Trimming removed 3 bases from V and 4 bases from J; junction bases left unmatched: 11. This CDR3 is CSASSWGQAPNQPQHF. The CDR3 region has the DNA TGCAGTGCTAGTTCTTGGGGACAGGCCCCGAATCAGCCCCAGCATTTT.

This chain joins TRBV14 and TRBJ1-1, with D perhaps matching TRBD1 (6 bases). The germline V and J ends were trimmed by 3 bases and 5 bases, with 10 bases remaining between them. The CDR3 consists of 13 residues. Germline CDR1 reads SGHDN; CDR2 reads FVKESK. The CDR3 loop reads CASSHRTGTEAFF. The CDR3 DNA reads TGTGCCAGCAGCCATCGTACAGGGACTGAAGCTTTCTTT.

This clone was observed a single time. DNA for the CDR3: TGTGCCAGCAGCGTAGCCCCCAGCTCTGGGGCCAACGTCCTGACTTTC. It specifies CASSVAPSSGANVLTF. J is TRBJ2-6 and V is TRBV9; D gene unclear. V was clipped by 0 bases and J by 0 bases, with 7 bases between them. The V gene's germline CDR1 is SGDLS and CDR2 YYNGEE. This CDR3 region has 16 residues. The variable domain in full, completed from reference TRBV9 and TRBJ2-6, reads DSGVTQTPKHLITATGQRVTLRCSPRSGDLSVYWYQQSLDQGLQFLIQYYNGEERAKGNILERFSAQQFPDLHSELNLSSLELGDSALYFCASSVAPSSGANVLTFGAGSRLTVL.

The V gene is TRBV5-6, the J gene TRBJ1-4; a possible D gene is TRBD1 (5 bases). V gave up 6 bases and J gave up 2 bases, with 14 bases separating them. CDR1 and CDR2 (germline): SGHDT, YYEEEE. This CDR3 region has 15 residues. The CDR3: CASTREGWTNEKLFF. The CDR3 nucleotides are TGTGCCAGCACCCGGGAGGGGTGGACTAATGAAAAACTGTTTTTT.

This sequence joins TRBV4-1 and TRBJ2-2; the match to TRBD2 covers 16 bases. The CDR3 is 22 residues long. The germline gives CDR1 MGHRA, CDR2 YSYEKL. The V and J ends lost 0 bases and 3 bases, in that order; junction bases with no gene match: 13. The CDR3: CASSQDRNPGLAGGLHTGELFF. The DNA of the CDR3 is TGCGCCAGCAGCCAAGATCGTAACCCGGGACTAGCGGGGGGGCTACACACCGGGGAGCTGTTTTTT.

The V call is TRBV7-9, the J call TRBJ2-7, with D perhaps TRBD2 (6 bases). Germline V lookup: CDR1 SEHNR, CDR2 FQNEAQ (reference sequence). The germline V and J ends were trimmed by 3 bases and 5 bases, with 11 bases remaining between them. The CDR3 runs 13 residues. The CDR3, as DNA: TGTGCCAGCAGCTTCTACGGGGGTAACGAGCAGTACTTC. It specifies CASSFYGGNEQYF. Full variable domain (missing parts from reference TRBV7-9 and TRBJ2-7): DTGVSQNPRHKITKRGQNVTFRCDPISEHNRLYWYRQTLGQGPEFLTYFQNEAQLEKSRLLSDRFSAERPKGSFSTLEIQRTEQGDSAMYLCASSFYGGNEQYFGPGTRLTVT.

The chain uses TRBV6-2 or TRBV6-3 and TRBJ2-3; 12 bases line up with TRBD2. The CDR3 has 18 residues. V gave up 0 bases and J gave up 1 base; unmatched junction bases: 5. The germline V gene encodes CDR1 MNHEY and CDR2 SVGEGT. CDR3 DNA sequence: TGTGCCAGCAGTTACTCGGGCCTAGCGGGGGGGGGCACAGATACGCAGTATTTT. This gives the protein CASSYSGLAGGGTDTQYF.

The rearrangement links TRBV7-2 to TRBJ1-1, with D perhaps matching TRBD1 (5 bases). V dropped 0 bases and J dropped 4 bases, with 9 bases sitting between them. Germline CDR1 and CDR2: SGHTA and FQGNSA. The length of the CDR3 is 14 residues. The CDR3 DNA follows: TGTGCCAGCAGCTTAGCCAGGGAGGTCACTGAAGCTTTCTTT. Translation gives CASSLAREVTEAFF.

The J gene is TRBJ2-3, the V gene TRBV7-9; possibly TRBD1 for D (5 bases). There are 17 residues in the CDR3. The V gene lost 8 bases and the J gene lost 2 bases, with 23 bases spanning the gap. The germline V gene encodes CDR1 SEHNR and CDR2 FQNEAQ (reference sequence). Written as DNA, the CDR3 is TGTGCCAGCCCGGCCCAGGGCCCGGGTTTCGACACAGATACGCAGTATTTT. It encodes CASPAQGPGFDTDTQYF.

This chain links TRBV19 with TRBJ1-1; D not resolved. This CDR3 is built from 13 residues. Per germline, CDR1 LNHDA and CDR2 SQIVND (reference sequence). Trimming shortened V by 5 bases and J by 4 bases, and 11 bases separated the two germline ends. The CDR3 bases are TGTGCCAGTAGTCTAAGCGGGAGCACTGAAGCTTTCTTT. Translation: CASSLSGSTEAFF. The full variable domain, rest sourced from reference TRBV19 and TRBJ1-1, is DGGITQSPKYLFRKEGQNVTLSCEQNLNHDAMYWYRQDPGQGLRLIYYSQIVNDFQKGDIAEGYSVSREKKESFPLTVTSAQKNPTAFYLCASSLSGSTEAFFGQGTRLTVV.

The chain recombines TRBV27 with TRBJ2-3; 7 nucleotides align to TRBD2. The V and J ends lost 5 bases and 4 bases, in that order; junction bases with no gene match: 9. CDR3 length equals 15 residues. CDR1 MNHEY and CDR2 SMNVEV come from the germline V gene (reference sequence). CDR3 coding DNA: TGTGCCAGCAGTCCGTCGGGGGGACCCCCAGATACGCAGTATTTT. Its translation: CASSPSGGPPDTQYF.

The chain employs TRBV12-3 or TRBV12-4 and TRBJ2-3; D not certain. CDR3 size: 12 residues. The V end was cut by 5 bases, the J end by 4 bases, with 7 bases between. CDR3 bases: TGTGCCAGCAGTCGACTCTCAGATACGCAGTATTTT. It is translated as CASSRLSDTQYF.

This clone has only one observation. V and J are TRBV12-3 or TRBV12-4 and TRBJ1-2; D ambiguous. V shed 6 bases and J shed 4 bases, with 12 bases lying between them. CDR3 size: 13 residues. CDR3 region: CASSPNRSYGYTF. The CDR3, as DNA: TGTGCCAGCAGCCCGAATCGGAGCTATGGCTACACCTTC.

The rearrangement joins TRBV4-1 to TRBJ2-5, with 9 bases identical to TRBD1. The V segment lost 4 bases and the J segment 5 bases; nucleotides outside the gene matches: 5. The germline gives CDR1 MGHRA, CDR2 YSYEKL. The CDR3 is made up of 14 amino acids. The CDR3 loop reads CASSLGGQGETQYF. The DNA of the CDR3 is TGCGCCAGCAGCCTCGGGGGACAGGGTGAGACCCAGTACTTC.

V usage is TRBV7-2 and J usage is TRBJ1-2; D perhaps matches TRBD1 (5 bases). This CDR3 comprises 11 residues. CDR1 and CDR2 from the germline V gene are SGHTA and FQGNSA. Trimming stripped 4 bases from V and 13 bases from J, with 13 bases between. CDR3 in amino acids: CASSSWGSSTF. CDR3 sequence (DNA): TGTGCCAGCAGCTCTTGGGGCTCTTCCACCTTC. Using reference TRBV7-2 and TRBJ1-2 for the parts outside the CDR3, the full variable domain is GAGVSQSPSNKVTEKGKDVELRCDPISGHTALYWYRQSLGQGLEFLIYFQGNSAPDKSGLPSDRFSAERTGGSVSTLTIQRTQQEDSAVYLCASSSWGSSTFGSGTRLTVV.